This paragraph covers one T cell receptor beta chain sequence. Its antigen is unidentified. The data stem from a study of cytomegalovirus exposure and HLA in healthy donors. Study-wide findings and caveats: About 87% or about 30% of the time was how often most TCR beta V segments were productive, according to an earlier analysis. The study put 150 or so TCR beta chains on its list as cytomegalovirus-associated. CMV antigen specificity was confirmed in vitro for a few CMV-associated chains.

Germline CDR1 and CDR2: MGHRA and YSYEKL. The CDR3 is 14 amino acids. With 2 bases clipped from V and 8 bases from J, the junction kept 5 bases outside the gene matches. This PCR relied on a set of 60 Vbeta primers and 13 Jbeta primers. TCRdb's copy holds only in-frame clones and misses some; the assay was immunoSEQ multiplex PCR. The profile shows over 150,000 clones, 60% to 80% of them singletons. This receptor was identified in a man in his fifties in good health and CMV-seropositive. The sequenced sample consisted of PBMCs. The genes are TRBV4-1 and TRBJ2-1; 8 bases align to TRBD1. The CDR3 nucleotides read TGCGCCAGCAGCCAAAGGGGACAGGTGGATGAGCAGTTCTTC. Its protein is CASSQRGQVDEQFF.